This T cell receptor beta chain was observed in a study of blood T cell repertoires in COVID-19. The study drew participants aged about 18 to 89 years from about two dozen US areas. In the authors' workflow: Amplification of reference gene primers provided the estimated nucleated cell counts. Profiling relied on immunoSEQ multiplex PCR, and the TCRdb table lists in-frame clones only, not all of them. Clonal size and the V and J genes are those of that table, whereas D and trimming came from the DNA. The repertoire holds some 200,000 clones, with approximately 90% as singletons. V dropped 3 bases and J dropped 2 bases, with 11 bases sitting between them. The CDR3 totals 14 residues. Germline loops: CDR1 SGHTA, CDR2 FQGNSA.

The receptor was derived from a woman in her twenties or thirties who had recovered from COVID-19. This chain connects TRBV7-2 to TRBJ2-7, with TRBD1 as a possible D gene (6 bases). Sequencing used PBMCs or T cells enriched from blood (not recorded which). The CDR3 loop reads CASSFQWGPYEQYF. As DNA, the CDR3 is TGTGCCAGCAGCTTTCAGTGGGGGCCCTACGAGCAGTACTTC.